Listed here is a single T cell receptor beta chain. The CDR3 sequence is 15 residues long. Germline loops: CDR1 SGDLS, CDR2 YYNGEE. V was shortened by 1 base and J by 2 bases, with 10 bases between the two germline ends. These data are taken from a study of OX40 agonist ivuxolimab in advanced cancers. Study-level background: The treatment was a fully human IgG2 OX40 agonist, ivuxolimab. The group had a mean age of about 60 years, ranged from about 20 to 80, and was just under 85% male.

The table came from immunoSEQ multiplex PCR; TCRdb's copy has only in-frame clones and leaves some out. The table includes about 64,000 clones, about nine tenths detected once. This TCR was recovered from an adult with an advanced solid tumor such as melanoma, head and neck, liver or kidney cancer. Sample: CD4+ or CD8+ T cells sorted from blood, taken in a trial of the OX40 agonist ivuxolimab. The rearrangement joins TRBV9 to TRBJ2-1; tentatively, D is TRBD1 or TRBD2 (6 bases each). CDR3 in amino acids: CASSVRGGPYNEQFF. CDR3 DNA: TGTGCCAGCAGCGTACGTGGGGGGCCCTACAATGAGCAGTTCTTC. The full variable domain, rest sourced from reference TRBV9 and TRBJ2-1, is DSGVTQTPKHLITATGQRVTLRCSPRSGDLSVYWYQQSLDQGLQFLIQYYNGEERAKGNILERFSAQQFPDLHSELNLSSLELGDSALYFCASSVRGGPYNEQFFGPGTRLTVL.